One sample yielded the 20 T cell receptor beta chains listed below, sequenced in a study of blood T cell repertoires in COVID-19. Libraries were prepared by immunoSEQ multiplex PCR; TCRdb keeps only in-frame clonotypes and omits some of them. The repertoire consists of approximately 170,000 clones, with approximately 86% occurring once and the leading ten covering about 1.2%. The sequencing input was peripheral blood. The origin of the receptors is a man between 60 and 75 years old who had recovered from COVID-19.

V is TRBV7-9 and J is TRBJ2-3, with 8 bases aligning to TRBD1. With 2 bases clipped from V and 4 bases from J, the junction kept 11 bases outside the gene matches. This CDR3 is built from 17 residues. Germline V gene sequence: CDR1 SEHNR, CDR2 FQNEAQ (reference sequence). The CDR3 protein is CASSLSTGGTRADTQYF. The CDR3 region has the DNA TGTGCCAGCAGCTTAAGCACAGGGGGGACCCGTGCAGATACGCAGTATTTT.

The CDR3 nucleotides are TGTGCCAGCAGCTTAAACCCGAGGTTTTATAATTCACCCCTCCACTTT. Encoded protein: CASSLNPRFYNSPLHF. This chain uses TRBV7-2 with TRBJ1-6; D remains unclear. Trimming left V 2 bases short and J 4 bases short, with 12 bases between. In germline, CDR1 is SGHTA, CDR2 FQGNSA. CDR3 length: 16 residues.

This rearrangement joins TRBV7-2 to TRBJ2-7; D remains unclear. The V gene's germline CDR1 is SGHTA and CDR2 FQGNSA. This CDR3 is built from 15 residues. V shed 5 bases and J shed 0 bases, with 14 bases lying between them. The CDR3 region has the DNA TGTGCCAGCAGCCCGCCGACTGGCGCCTCCTACGAGCAGTACTTC. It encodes CASSPPTGASYEQYF.

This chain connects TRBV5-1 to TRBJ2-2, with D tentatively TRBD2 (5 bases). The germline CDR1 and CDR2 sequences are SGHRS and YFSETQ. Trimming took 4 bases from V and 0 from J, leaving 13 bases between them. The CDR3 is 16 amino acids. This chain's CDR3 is CASSARLSPNTGELFF. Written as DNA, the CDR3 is TGCGCCAGCAGCGCCAGACTAAGCCCGAACACCGGGGAGCTGTTTTTT.

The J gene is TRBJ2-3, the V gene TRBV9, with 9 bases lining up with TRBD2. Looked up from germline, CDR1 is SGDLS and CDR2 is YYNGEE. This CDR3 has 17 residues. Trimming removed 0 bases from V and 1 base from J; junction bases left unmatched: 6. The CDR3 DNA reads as TGTGCCAGCAGCGTAGGGGTTAGCGGGGGTGGCACAGATACGCAGTATTTT. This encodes CASSVGVSGGGTDTQYF.

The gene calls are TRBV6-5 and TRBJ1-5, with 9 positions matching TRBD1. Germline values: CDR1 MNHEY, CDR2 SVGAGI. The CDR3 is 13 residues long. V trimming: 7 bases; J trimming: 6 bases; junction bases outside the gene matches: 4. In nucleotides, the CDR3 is TGTGCCAGCAATACGGACAGGGGTCAGCCCCAGCATTTT. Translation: CASNTDRGQPQHF.

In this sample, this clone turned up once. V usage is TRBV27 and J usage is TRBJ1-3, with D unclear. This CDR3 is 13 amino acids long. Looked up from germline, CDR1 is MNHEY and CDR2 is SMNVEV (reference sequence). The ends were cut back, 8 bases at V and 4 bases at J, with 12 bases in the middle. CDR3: CASASGFGNTIYF. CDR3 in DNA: TGTGCCAGCGCGTCGGGGTTCGGAAACACCATATATTTT.

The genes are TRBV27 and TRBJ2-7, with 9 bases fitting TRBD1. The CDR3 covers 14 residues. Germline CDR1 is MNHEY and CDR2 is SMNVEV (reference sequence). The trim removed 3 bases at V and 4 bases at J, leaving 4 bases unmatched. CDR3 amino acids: CASSFGDRVYEQYF. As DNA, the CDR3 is TGTGCCAGCAGTTTCGGGGACAGGGTTTACGAGCAGTACTTC.

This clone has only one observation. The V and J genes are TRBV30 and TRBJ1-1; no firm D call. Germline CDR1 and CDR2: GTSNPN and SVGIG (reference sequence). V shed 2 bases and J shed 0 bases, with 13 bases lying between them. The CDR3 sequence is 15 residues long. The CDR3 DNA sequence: TGTGCCTGGAGTAAATTTACAGTAATGAACACTGAAGCTTTCTTT. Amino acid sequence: CAWSKFTVMNTEAFF.

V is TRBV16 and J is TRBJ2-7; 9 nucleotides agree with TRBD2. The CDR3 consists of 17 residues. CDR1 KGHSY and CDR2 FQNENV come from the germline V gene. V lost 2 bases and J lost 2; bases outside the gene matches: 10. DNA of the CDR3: TGTGCCAGCAGCCAAAACCCCCGCGGGGGGGCAGCCTACGAGCAGTACTTC. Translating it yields CASSQNPRGGAAYEQYF.

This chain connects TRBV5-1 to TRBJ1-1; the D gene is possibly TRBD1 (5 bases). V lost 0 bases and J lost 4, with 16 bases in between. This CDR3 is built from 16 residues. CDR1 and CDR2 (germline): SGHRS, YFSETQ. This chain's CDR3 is CASSLDNWGTSTEAFF. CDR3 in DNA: TGCGCCAGCAGCTTGGACAATTGGGGCACTTCCACTGAAGCTTTCTTT.

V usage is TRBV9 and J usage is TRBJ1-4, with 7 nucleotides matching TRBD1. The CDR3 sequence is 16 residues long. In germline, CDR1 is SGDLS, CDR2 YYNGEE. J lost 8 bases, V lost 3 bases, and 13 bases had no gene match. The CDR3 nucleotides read TGTGCCAGCAGCGCCGGTAGGGGGTGGGACAGCGAAAAACTGTTTTTT. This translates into CASSAGRGWDSEKLFF. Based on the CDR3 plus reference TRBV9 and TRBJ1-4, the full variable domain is DSGVTQTPKHLITATGQRVTLRCSPRSGDLSVYWYQQSLDQGLQFLIQYYNGEERAKGNILERFSAQQFPDLHSELNLSSLELGDSALYFCASSAGRGWDSEKLFFGSGTQLSVL.

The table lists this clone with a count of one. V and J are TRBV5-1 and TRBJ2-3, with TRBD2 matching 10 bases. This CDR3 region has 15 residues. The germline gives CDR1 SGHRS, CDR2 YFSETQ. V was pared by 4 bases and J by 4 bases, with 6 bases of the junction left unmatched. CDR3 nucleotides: TGCGCCAGCAGCCTAGCGGGGGACGTGGCAGATACGCAGTATTTT. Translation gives CASSLAGDVADTQYF.

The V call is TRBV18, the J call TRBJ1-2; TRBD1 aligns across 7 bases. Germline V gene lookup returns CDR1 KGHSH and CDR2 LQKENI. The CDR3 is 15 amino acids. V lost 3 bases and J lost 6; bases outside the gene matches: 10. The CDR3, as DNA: TGTGCCAGCTCACCCCGCGACAGGGCCCAAGATGGCTACACCTTC. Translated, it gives CASSPRDRAQDGYTF.

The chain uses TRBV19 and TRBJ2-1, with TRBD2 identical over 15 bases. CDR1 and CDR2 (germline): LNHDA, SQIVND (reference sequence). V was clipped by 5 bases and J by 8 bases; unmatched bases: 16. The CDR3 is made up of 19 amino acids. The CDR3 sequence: CASSPLGLAGGRVLYEQFF. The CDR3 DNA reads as TGTGCCAGTAGTCCCCTCGGACTAGCGGGGGGGCGTGTCTTGTATGAGCAGTTCTTC.

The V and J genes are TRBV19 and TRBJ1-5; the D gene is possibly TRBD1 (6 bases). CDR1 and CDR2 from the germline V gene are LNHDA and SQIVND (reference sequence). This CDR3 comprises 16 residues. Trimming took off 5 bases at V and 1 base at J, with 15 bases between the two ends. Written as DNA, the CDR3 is TGTGCCAGTAGTGCAGGACAGAAGAAGAGCAATCAGCCCCAGCATTTT. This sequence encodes CASSAGQKKSNQPQHF.

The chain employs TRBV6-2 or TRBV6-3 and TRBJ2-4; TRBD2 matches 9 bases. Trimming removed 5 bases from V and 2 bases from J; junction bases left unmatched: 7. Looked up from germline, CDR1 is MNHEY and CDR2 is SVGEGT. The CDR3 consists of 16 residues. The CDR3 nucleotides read TGTGCCAGCAGTAATACCGGGACTAGCTCCAAAAACATTCAGTACTTC. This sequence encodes CASSNTGTSSKNIQYF.

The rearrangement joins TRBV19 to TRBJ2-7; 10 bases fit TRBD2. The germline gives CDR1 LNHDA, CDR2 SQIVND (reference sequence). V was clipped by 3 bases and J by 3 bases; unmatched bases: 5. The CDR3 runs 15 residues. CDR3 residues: CASSIQRGGSYEQYF. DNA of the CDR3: TGTGCCAGTAGTATTCAGCGGGGGGGCAGCTACGAGCAGTACTTC.

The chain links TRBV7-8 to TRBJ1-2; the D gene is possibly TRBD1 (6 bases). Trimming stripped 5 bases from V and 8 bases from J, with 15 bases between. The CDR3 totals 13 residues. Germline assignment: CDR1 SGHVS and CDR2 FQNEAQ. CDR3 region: CASSPDRLDGYTF. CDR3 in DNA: TGTGCCAGCAGCCCAGACAGGTTGGACGGCTACACCTTC.

CDR3 in amino acids: CASSSHGGGTTDTQYF. The CDR3 bases are TGTGCCAGCAGCTCCCATGGGGGGGGGACCACAGATACGCAGTATTTT. The rearrangement uses TRBV9 and TRBJ2-3, with 7 nucleotides matching TRBD2. The length of the CDR3 is 16 residues. V gave up 4 bases and J gave up 2 bases; unmatched junction bases: 10. Germline CDR1 SGDLS, CDR2 YYNGEE.